The 20 T cell receptor beta chains listed next were all sequenced from one sample in a study of blood T cell repertoires in COVID-19. Only in-frame clones appear in the TCRdb table, and some are missing; sequencing was by immunoSEQ multiplex PCR. The table lists fewer than 500,000 clones, roughly 91% of them singletons. Sequencing input: peripheral blood. The receptors shown here come from a woman aged 25-40 years with acute or convalescent COVID-19.

The J gene is TRBJ2-1, the V gene TRBV5-4, with 10 nucleotides matching TRBD2. Trimming removed 4 bases from V and 7 bases from J; junction bases left unmatched: 11. The CDR3 is made up of 16 amino acids. The V gene's germline CDR1 is SGHNT and CDR2 YYREEE (reference sequence). The CDR3 loop reads CASSRGGLAGVNEQFF. For the CDR3, the DNA is TGTGCCAGCAGCCGAGGAGGGCTAGCGGGGGTGAATGAGCAGTTCTTC.

The chain has TRBV25-1 and TRBJ1-2, with D hard to call. V lost 2 bases to trimming and J lost 5 bases, with 9 bases between them. The CDR3 is made up of 13 amino acids. Germline CDR1 is MGHDK and CDR2 is SYGVNS. In nucleotides, the CDR3 is TGTGCCAGCAGTGAAGGTGGGGAGTATGGCTACACCTTC. It yields the protein CASSEGGEYGYTF.

The chain employs TRBV27 and TRBJ1-2, with a tentative D call TRBD1 (6 bases). In germline, CDR1 is MNHEY, CDR2 SMNVEV (reference sequence). The CDR3 runs to 16 residues. Trimming removed 5 bases at V and 0 bases at J, with 16 bases between. The CDR3 protein is CASSRTAQLANYGYTF. The CDR3 nucleotides are TGTGCCAGCAGTAGGACAGCCCAGTTAGCTAACTATGGCTACACCTTC.

This sequence joins TRBV7-2 and TRBJ1-5; 9 nucleotides align to TRBD1. Germline trimming cut 3 bases from V and 2 bases from J; bases unmatched to any gene: 2. Germline CDR1 reads SGHTA; CDR2 reads FQGNSA. This CDR3 spans 15 amino acids. This chain's CDR3 is CASSFRTGGNQPQHF. The CDR3 DNA follows: TGTGCCAGCAGCTTCCGGACAGGGGGCAATCAGCCCCAGCATTTT.

The chain carries TRBV5-3 and TRBJ1-2; a weak D match, TRBD1 (6 bases). TRBV5-3 is designated an ORF whose function remains uncertain. Trimming took off 5 bases at V and 5 bases at J, with 19 bases between the two ends. The CDR3 totals 15 residues. CDR3 nucleotide sequence: TGTGCCAGAAGGCCCCGGTTAGGGGGGGGGTATGGCTACACCTTC. Its protein product is CARRPRLGGGYGYTF.

This rearrangement joins TRBV20-1 to TRBJ2-7, with 10 positions matching TRBD2. The germline V gene has CDR1 DFQATT and CDR2 SNEGSKA (reference sequence). Germline trimming cut 3 bases from V and 3 bases from J; bases unmatched to any gene: 14. The CDR3 runs to 17 residues. The chain's CDR3 is CSASGLAGADFIYEQYF. The CDR3 DNA is TGCAGTGCTAGTGGGCTAGCGGGGGCCGATTTCATCTACGAGCAGTACTTC.

This chain connects TRBV30 to TRBJ1-5; tentatively, D is TRBD1 (6 bases). Trimming cost V 1 base and J 0 bases, with 13 bases left between them. CDR3 length: 16 amino acids. Germline CDR1 is GTSNPN and CDR2 is SVGIG (reference sequence). DNA for the CDR3: TGTGCCTGGAGTGCGGCCGGGACAAATAGCAATCAGCCCCAGCATTTT. Encoded protein: CAWSAAGTNSNQPQHF.

The V and J genes are TRBV6-5 and TRBJ2-7; 7 bases map to TRBD1. Germline-derived CDR1 and CDR2 are MNHEY and SVGAGI. This CDR3 is 13 amino acids long. With 6 bases clipped from V and 3 bases from J, the junction kept 5 bases outside the gene matches. The CDR3 reads CASSLQGSYEQYF. The CDR3 DNA is TGTGCCAGCAGCTTACAGGGGAGCTACGAGCAGTACTTC.

This chain uses TRBV6-6 with TRBJ1-2, with 8 positions matching TRBD1. The length of the CDR3 is 13 residues. Losses at the gene ends were 5 bases for V and 8 bases for J; bases not matched to a gene: 7. Germline-derived CDR1 and CDR2 are MNHNY and SVGAGI (reference sequence). CDR3 sequence: CASSPTGVGGYTF. For the CDR3, the DNA is TGTGCCAGCAGTCCGACAGGGGTTGGCGGCTACACCTTC.

Worth noting for this clone: Other DNA sequences in the sample encode the same CDR3. V and J are TRBV3-1 (or the pseudogene TRBV3-2) and TRBJ2-2, with D perhaps matching TRBD1 (6 bases). The CDR3 runs to 14 residues. The V gene's germline CDR1 is LGHDT and CDR2 YNNKEL (reference sequence). Trimming pared 9 bases from V and 0 bases from J, leaving 11 bases between. CDR3 residues: CASRDKTNTGELFF. The CDR3 DNA reads as TGTGCCAGTAGGGACAAGACGAACACCGGGGAGCTGTTTTTT.

The J gene is TRBJ2-3, the V gene TRBV11-2; D might be TRBD1 (7 bases). The ends were cut back, 4 bases at V and 1 base at J, with 15 bases in the middle. This CDR3 is 16 amino acids long. Germline CDR1 is SGHAT and CDR2 is FQNNGV. CDR3 sequence reads: CASSSRLGQGTDTQYF. The CDR3 DNA reads TGTGCCAGCAGCTCAAGACTAGGACAGGGCACAGATACGCAGTATTTT. The entire variable domain, with the rest obtained from reference TRBV11-2 and TRBJ2-3, is as follows: EAGVAQSPRYKIIEKRQSVAFWCNPISGHATLYWYQQILGQGPKLLIQFQNNGVVDDSQLPKDRFSAERLKGVDSTLKIQPAKLEDSAVYLCASSSRLGQGTDTQYFGPGTRLTVL.

V and J are TRBV9 and TRBJ2-5; 8 bases map to TRBD2. The length of the CDR3 is 14 residues. The ends lost 4 bases at V and 5 bases at J; junction bases unmatched: 7. CDR1 and CDR2 (germline): SGDLS, YYNGEE. The CDR3: CASSRGGSGETQYF. In nucleotides, the CDR3 is TGTGCCAGCAGCCGGGGGGGGTCCGGCGAGACCCAGTACTTC.

In this sample, this clone turned up once. The chain recombines TRBV6-1 with TRBJ1-1; D uncertain. V lost 1 base to trimming and J lost 2 bases, with 11 bases between them. The germline CDR1 and CDR2 sequences are MNHNS and SASEGT. The CDR3 is made up of 15 amino acids. The CDR3 DNA is TGTGCCAGCAGTGAAGGGGCACCACCAAACACTGAAGCTTTCTTT. The encoded protein is CASSEGAPPNTEAFF.

This rearrangement joins TRBV19 to TRBJ1-5; possibly TRBD1 for D (6 bases). V was clipped by 7 bases and J by 4 bases, with 20 bases between them. CDR3 length: 16 amino acids. CDR1 and CDR2 (germline): LNHDA, SQIVND (reference sequence). Here the CDR3 reads CASTILAGTQNQPQHF. CDR3 coding DNA: TGTGCCAGTACCATTTTGGCCGGGACACAAAATCAGCCCCAGCATTTT.

The rearrangement uses TRBV7-9 and TRBJ2-5, with TRBD1 matching over 7 bases. The V gene's germline CDR1 is SEHNR and CDR2 FQNEAQ (reference sequence). The J segment lost 2 bases and the V segment lost 0 bases, leaving 3 bases of the junction unmatched. CDR3 length: 15 residues. The CDR3 sequence is CASSLAPGQQETQYF. The DNA for the CDR3 is TGTGCCAGCAGCTTAGCCCCGGGACAGCAAGAGACCCAGTACTTC. Together with reference TRBV7-9 and TRBJ2-5, the CDR3 gives the full variable domain: DTGVSQNPRHKITKRGQNVTFRCDPISEHNRLYWYRQTLGQGPEFLTYFQNEAQLEKSRLLSDRFSAERPKGSFSTLEIQRTEQGDSAMYLCASSLAPGQQETQYFGPGTRLLVL.

The rearrangement uses TRBV14 and TRBJ1-1, with unresolved D. Germline-derived CDR1 and CDR2 are SGHDN and FVKESK. This CDR3 contains 13 residues. Trimming removed 2 bases at V and 4 bases at J, with 8 bases between. The CDR3 sequence is CASSQRGTTEAFF. The CDR3 region has the DNA TGTGCCAGCAGCCAACGGGGAACCACTGAAGCTTTCTTT.

The chain employs TRBV28 and TRBJ1-5, with TRBD1 matching 9 bases. Losses at the gene ends were 4 bases for V and 5 bases for J; bases not matched to a gene: 0. This CDR3 contains 13 residues. Germline V CDR1 and CDR2: MDHEN, SYDVKM. The CDR3 bases are TGTGCCAGCAGTTGGACAGGGGATCAGCCCCAGCATTTT. This codes for CASSWTGDQPQHF.

This sequence joins TRBV5-5 and TRBJ1-5; 8 positions agree with TRBD1. After removal of 2 bases from V and 9 bases from J, the junction contained 10 bases not matched to a gene. The CDR3 runs to 15 residues. Germline V lookup: CDR1 SGHKS, CDR2 YYEKEE (reference sequence). The CDR3 sequence is CASSFGQGAWGPQHF. The CDR3 region has the DNA TGTGCCAGCAGCTTCGGGCAGGGGGCCTGGGGGCCCCAGCATTTT.

The chain has TRBV9 and TRBJ2-1; 9 bases are shared with TRBD2. V was clipped by 4 bases and J by 9 bases; unmatched bases: 14. Germline loops: CDR1 SGDLS, CDR2 YYNGEE. This CDR3 is 16 amino acids long. CDR3 region: CASSPLGRGGGREQFF. In DNA form, the CDR3 reads TGTGCCAGCAGCCCCCTGGGGCGGGGGGGCGGTCGTGAGCAGTTCTTC.

The rearrangement links TRBV7-8 to TRBJ1-6; a weak D match, TRBD1 (6 bases). Deletions cut 5 bases from V and 10 bases from J, with 24 bases between. From germline, CDR1 is SGHVS and CDR2 FQNEAQ. CDR3 length: 17 residues. The chain's CDR3 is CASSLAINRVYTSPLHF. CDR3 DNA sequence: TGTGCCAGCAGCCTTGCCATAAACAGGGTGTATACCTCACCCCTCCACTTT. Drawing the rest from reference TRBV7-8 and TRBJ1-6, the complete variable domain is GAGVSQSPRYKVAKRGQDVALRCDPISGHVSLFWYQQALGQGPEFLTYFQNEAQLDKSGLPSDRFFAERPEGSVSTLKIQRTQQEDSAVYLCASSLAINRVYTSPLHFGNGTRLTVT.